This is a list of T cell receptor beta chains from one sample in a study of tumor-infiltrating lymphocytes in localized non-small cell lung cancer. Some clones are missing from TCRdb's copy, which holds only in-frame ones; the method was immunoSEQ multiplex PCR. The data contain 10,000 to 15,000 clones, about 66% of them singletons. The specimen sequenced was lung tumor tissue. All receptors come from a human donor with non-small cell lung cancer. Both conserved end residues are part of each CDR3. The order of the fields is clone size, J gene, V gene, CDR3 protein. Size is omitted from some rows. Given values are once, few, many or a class for expanded clones.

clone_size: NA
j_call: TRBJ1-2
v_call: TRBV6-6
cdr3_aa: CASSYRDSYGYTF

clone_size: NA
j_call: TRBJ1-4
v_call: TRBV30
cdr3_aa: CASQGRNEKLFF

clone_size: few
j_call: TRBJ1-3
v_call: TRBV5-5
cdr3_aa: CASSFHQDSGNTIYF

clone_size: NA
j_call: TRBJ2-1
v_call: TRBV28
cdr3_aa: CASNHHTSEVNEQFF

clone_size: NA
j_call: TRBJ2-6
v_call: TRBV5-6
cdr3_aa: CASSPRLSGANVLTF

clone_size: NA
j_call: TRBJ1-2
v_call: TRBV5-6
cdr3_aa: CASSEAAYGYTF

clone_size: NA
j_call: TRBJ2-5
v_call: TRBV11-2
cdr3_aa: CASSSFGAGDQETQYF

clone_size: NA
j_call: TRBJ2-5
v_call: TRBV30
cdr3_aa: CAWEGVGQETQYF

clone_size: NA
j_call: TRBJ2-7
v_call: TRBV18
cdr3_aa: CASSPPGTGTYEQYF

clone_size: few
j_call: TRBJ1-2
v_call: TRBV5-1
cdr3_aa: CASSFATSDYGYTF

clone_size: few
j_call: TRBJ2-2
v_call: TRBV5-1
cdr3_aa: CASSSDRDRAAGELFF

clone_size: few
j_call: TRBJ2-1
v_call: TRBV7-9
cdr3_aa: CASSTTGGSYNEQFF

clone_size: NA
j_call: TRBJ1-1
v_call: TRBV7-2
cdr3_aa: CASSGSGDEAFF

clone_size: NA
j_call: TRBJ1-6
v_call: TRBV5-1
cdr3_aa: CASSLGGQSSYNSPLHF

clone_size: NA
j_call: TRBJ2-7
v_call: TRBV5-5
cdr3_aa: CASSGGIPNSYEQYF

clone_size: NA
j_call: TRBJ2-3
v_call: TRBV9
cdr3_aa: CASSSGLARGNTDTQYF

clone_size: few
j_call: TRBJ1-2
v_call: TRBV7-2
cdr3_aa: CASSRLTDGYTF

clone_size: NA
j_call: TRBJ2-7
v_call: TRBV18
cdr3_aa: CASSRIPLTEQYF

clone_size: NA
j_call: TRBJ2-7
v_call: TRBV29-1
cdr3_aa: CSVASGASYEQYF

clone_size: NA
j_call: TRBJ2-1
v_call: TRBV7-9
cdr3_aa: CASSYGRTSGTYNEQFF

clone_size: few
j_call: TRBJ1-4
v_call: TRBV7-8
cdr3_aa: CASSLGQKLFF

clone_size: once
j_call: TRBJ2-7
v_call: TRBV19
cdr3_aa: CASSLSGPYEQYF

clone_size: NA
j_call: TRBJ2-3
v_call: TRBV30
cdr3_aa: CAWGGGLSTDTQYF

clone_size: NA
j_call: TRBJ2-1
v_call: TRBV6-6
cdr3_aa: CASSYLDANEQFF

clone_size: NA
j_call: TRBJ1-3
v_call: TRBV6-1
cdr3_aa: CASSEVIGNTIYF

clone_size: NA
j_call: TRBJ1-6
v_call: TRBV6-6
cdr3_aa: CASSSGRSYNSPLHF

clone_size: NA
j_call: TRBJ1-2
v_call: TRBV30
cdr3_aa: CACSMGVGTEYYGYTF

clone_size: few
j_call: TRBJ1-2
v_call: TRBV29-1
cdr3_aa: CSVYRETGYTF

clone_size: NA
j_call: TRBJ2-7
v_call: TRBV29-1
cdr3_aa: CSGGFSDYEQYF

clone_size: NA
j_call: TRBJ1-1
v_call: TRBV6-1
cdr3_aa: CASSKQGAEAFF